Each of the 9 T cell receptor beta chains below was sequenced from the same sample in a study of T cells in Graves' hyperthyroidism and ophthalmopathy. Amplification of TCR beta CDR3 regions was performed using RNA transcripts as template. The primer set for the first-round RT-PCR of the TCR CDR3 was HTBI. TCRdb reprocessed the multiplex PCR reads with MiXCR, giving one entry per CDR3 protein. This table has about half a million distinct CDR3 sequences, around 20% appearing once. Sequencing used blood. These TCRs come from a young man with Graves' hyperthyroidism.

V is TRBV7-2 and J is TRBJ2-7; TRBD1 is a possible D gene (6 bases). The CDR3 runs to 13 residues. V shed 1 base and J shed 7 bases, with 11 bases lying between them. Germline V lookup: CDR1 SGHTA, CDR2 FQGNSA. The CDR3 protein is CASSLVVGGEQYF. In DNA form, the CDR3 reads TGTGCCAGCAGCTTAGTTGTAGGGGGTGAGCAGTACTTC.

This clonotype appeared many times. The chain uses TRBV19 and TRBJ1-2; 9 bases fit TRBD1. This CDR3 spans 18 amino acids. Per germline, CDR1 LNHDA and CDR2 SQIVND (reference sequence). After removal of 5 bases from V and 4 bases from J, the junction contained 17 bases not matched to a gene. The CDR3 loop reads CASSPLRDRVVVGYGYTF. The CDR3 DNA reads as TGTGCCAGTAGTCCCCTCCGGGACAGGGTCGTTGTCGGCTATGGCTACACCTTC. The complete variable domain, with remaining parts taken from reference TRBV19 and TRBJ1-2, reads DGGITQSPKYLFRKEGQNVTLSCEQNLNHDAMYWYRQDPGQGLRLIYYSQIVNDFQKGDIAEGYSVSREKKESFPLTVTSAQKNPTAFYLCASSPLRDRVVVGYGYTFGSGTRLTVV.

Ten or more counts support this clonotype. The chain is built from TRBV6-1 and TRBJ1-2; 7 bases are a match to TRBD1. Germline V CDR1 and CDR2: MNHNS, SASEGT. The CDR3 has 13 amino acids. V shed 5 bases, J shed 5 bases, and the junction held 5 bases outside the gene matches. The CDR3 protein is CASSPDRLYGYTF. The CDR3 DNA reads TGTGCCAGCAGTCCGGACAGGTTATATGGCTACACCTTC.

The chain couples TRBV4-1 to TRBJ1-2, with a weak D call TRBD1 (5 bases). Looked up from germline, CDR1 is MGHRA and CDR2 is YSYEKL. The CDR3 extends over 16 amino acids. Trimming shortened V by 6 bases and J by 2 bases, and 19 bases separated the two germline ends. The CDR3 loop reads CASRANTGTANYGYTF. In nucleotides, the CDR3 is TGCGCCAGCAGGGCTAATACCGGGACCGCAAACTATGGCTACACCTTC.

For the CDR3, the DNA is TGTGCCAGCAGCCAAGAGGCGTCAGCGTGGGGGGAGCTGTTTTTT. Translated: CASSQEASAWGELFF. This chain uses TRBV7-2 with TRBJ2-2; D gene ambiguous. Germline values: CDR1 SGHTA, CDR2 FQGNSA. The V and J ends lost 5 bases and 8 bases respectively, with 18 bases between them. The CDR3 totals 15 residues.

This clonotype was observed many times. V is TRBV28 and J is TRBJ1-2; perhaps TRBD1 as D (5 bases). Trimming removed 6 bases from V and 4 bases from J, with 12 bases in between. CDR3 length: 13 residues. The germline gives CDR1 MDHEN, CDR2 SYDVKM. Here the CDR3 DNA reads TGTGCCAGCAGCCCGGGACCTGCCTATGGCTACACCTTC. Translation gives CASSPGPAYGYTF.

The chain is built from TRBV7-3 and TRBJ2-5, with a possible D match to TRBD2 (6 bases). The CDR3 is made up of 18 amino acids. Germline CDR1 and CDR2: SGHTA and FQGTGA. Trimming shortened V by 0 bases and J by 4 bases, and 21 bases separated the two germline ends. The CDR3 nucleotides read TGTGCCAGCAGCTTAACGAAAAGGACTAACAACACGTTAGAGACCCAGTACTTC. Its protein product is CASSLTKRTNNTLETQYF.

This clonotype was observed at least ten times. V gene TRBV12-3 or TRBV12-4 combines with J gene TRBJ2-5; D uncertain. This CDR3 comprises 13 residues. V was pared by 6 bases and J by 2 bases, with 10 bases between. The CDR3 spells CASSKHSQETQYF. The CDR3 coding sequence is TGTGCCAGCAGCAAACACAGTCAAGAGACCCAGTACTTC.

This clonotype was seen more than once but under ten times. This chain links TRBV5-1 with TRBJ2-7; D call uncertain. The CDR3 contains 13 residues. Germline V gene sequence: CDR1 SGHRS, CDR2 YFSETQ. Between the trimmed V and J ends, which lost 7 bases and 6 bases, there was a span of 17 bases. The CDR3 here is CASAVKDRSEQYF. In DNA form, the CDR3 reads TGCGCCAGCGCTGTGAAGGATCGTAGCGAGCAGTACTTC.